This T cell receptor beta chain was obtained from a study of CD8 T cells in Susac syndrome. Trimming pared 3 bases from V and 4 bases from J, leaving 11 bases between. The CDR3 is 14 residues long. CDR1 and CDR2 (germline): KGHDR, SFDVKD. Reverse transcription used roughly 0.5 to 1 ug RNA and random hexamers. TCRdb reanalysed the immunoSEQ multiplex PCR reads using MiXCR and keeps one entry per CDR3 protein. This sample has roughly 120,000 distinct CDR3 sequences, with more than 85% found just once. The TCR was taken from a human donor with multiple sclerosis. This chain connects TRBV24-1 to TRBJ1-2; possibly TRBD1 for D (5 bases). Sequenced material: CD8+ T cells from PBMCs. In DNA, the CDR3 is TGTGCCACCAGTGATACAGGAGCGATCTATGGCTACACCTTC. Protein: CATSDTGAIYGYTF.